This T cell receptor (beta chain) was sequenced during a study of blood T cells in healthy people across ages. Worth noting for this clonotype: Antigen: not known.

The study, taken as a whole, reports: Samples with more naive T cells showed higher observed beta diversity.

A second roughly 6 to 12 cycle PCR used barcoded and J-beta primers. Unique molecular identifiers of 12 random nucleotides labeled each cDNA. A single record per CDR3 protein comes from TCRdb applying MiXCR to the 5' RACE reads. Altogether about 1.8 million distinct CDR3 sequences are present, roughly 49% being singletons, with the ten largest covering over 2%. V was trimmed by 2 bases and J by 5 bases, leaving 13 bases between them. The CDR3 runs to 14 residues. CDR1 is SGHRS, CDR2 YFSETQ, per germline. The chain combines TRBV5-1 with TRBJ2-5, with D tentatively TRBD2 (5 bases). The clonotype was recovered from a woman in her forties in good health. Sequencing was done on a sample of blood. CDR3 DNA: TGCGCCAGCAGCTTTGGGTTAGCGATGGAGACCCAGTACTTC. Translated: CASSFGLAMETQYF.